The sample holds a few counts of the clone carrying this TCR beta chain. No antigen is known for it. The treatment is: roughly 10-day PBMC culture with coronavirus spike peptide pools or control peptides (ViraFEST assay). After expanding antigen-specific T cells with peptide pools, ViraFEST sequenced their TCRs. This entry is derived from a study of vaccination and CD4 T cells after COVID-19. Germline V gene data show CDR1 as DFQATT and CDR2 as SNEGSKA (reference sequence). Trimming took 5 bases from V and 1 from J, leaving 5 bases between them. CDR3 length equals 11 residues. Sequencing of DNA taken from cultured CD4+ T cells relied on the Oncomine TCR Beta short-read assay. Cultured CD4+ T cells were the source of extracted genomic DNA. One entry per CDR3 protein, called by TCRdb with MiXCR from the PCR reads. The sample has 20,000 to 30,000 distinct CDR3 sequences; approximately 37% are singletons.

Study observations and caveats: From a median of about 20 to 40, SARS-CoV-2-reactive clonotypes increased, though not significantly.

The receptor comes from a human donor who had recovered from COVID-19. This chain joins TRBV20-1 and TRBJ1-1; a possible D gene is TRBD1 (5 bases). The sequenced sample consisted of CD4+ T cells from blood, cultured in vitro. This CDR3 reads CSAQGNTEAFF. CDR3 DNA: TGCAGTGCTCAGGGGAACACTGAAGCTTTCTTT.